This T cell receptor beta chain was found in a study of type 1 and type 2 diabetes patients (TCRdb year 2016). About the full investigation: Recruited in China, the cohort was made up of fewer than ten type 1 diabetes patients, a few type 2 diabetes patients and 6 or 7 nondiabetic controls. Across the study, CD4+ and CD8+ T cells were positively selected from PBMCs using CD4 or CD8 MicroBeads on MACS columns. Altogether, approximately 20 million paired-end reads were produced across the whole study. The study profiled TCRbeta repertoires by high-throughput sequencing to compare type 1 diabetes, type 2 diabetes and nondiabetic individuals. Type 2 diabetes patients were included as a disease comparison group for the type 1 diabetes patients. When roughly 20-cycle amplification was compared with approximately 27-cycle amplification, V gene usage looked similar, suggesting that primer efficiencies were similar and PCR bias was random. Sequencing of the TCRbeta libraries was paired-end and was performed on Illumina HiSeq 2000 or MiSeq instruments.

CDR1 LNHDA and CDR2 SQIVND were looked up in the germline V gene (reference sequence). Its CDR3 holds 15 amino acids, cysteine through phenylalanine. The entry retains the CDR3 DNA only, 45 bases that are in frame from base 1. The V end gives up 7 bases and the J end 4 bases, leaving 13 bases in the junction not matched to a gene. All diabetic patients met standard classification criteria for type 1 or type 2 diabetes, with glucose and C-peptide assessed by WHO-recommended methods. Donors were excluded if they had other autoimmune diseases or infections within the previous four weeks. Roughly 9.8 milliliters of peripheral blood were collected from each participant. LymphoPrep density separation was used to isolate PBMCs. General findings and caveats noted by the study authors: High diversity was shown by type 2 diabetes repertoires, and the diversity was significantly greater than that of type 1 diabetes repertoires in both CD4+ and CD8+ T cells. Study groups were not matched for age and gender, which possibly biased interpretation. Type 2 diabetes and control samples had highly correlated V and J gene usage patterns, with an average between-sample correlation of roughly 0.97. Because only a limited number of T2D and control samples were sequenced, some T1D-only HECs might also be present in more T2D or control samples. Type 2 diabetes patients had few highly-expanded CD4+ clones, median one, accounting for a median roughly 3.8% of reads.

Turning to this clonotype: This clone's antigen is unknown. It has no much larger one-base neighbor in the sample; base qualities were not kept.

Reads for this sample came from an Illumina MiSeq. For TCRbeta CDR3 amplification, the template was genomic DNA taken from the sorted T cell subsets. The TCRbeta CDR3 region was amplified by multiplex PCR using 30 forward and 13 reverse primers. AMPure XP beads were used to purify the PCR products, after which a second roughly 25-cycle PCR added indices and adaptors. Before sequencing, libraries were gel-purified with the QIAquick Gel Extraction Kit. On the study's bioinformatics: FLASH was used to merge the paired-end reads, and IgBLAST was used to align the reads to IMGT V, D and J germline references. Reads with less than 70% alignment identity to germline references were removed, leaving 9.5 million to 13 million reads across the study. CDR3 boundaries, reading frame and productivity were assigned following IMGT definitions. A highly-expanded clone was defined as any clone making up 1% or more of reads, and normalized Shannon entropy served as the measure of diversity. Unpaired two-tailed t-tests were used to test group differences in Shannon entropy. The public reads were reprocessed in TCRdb via fastp at Q25 and MiXCR, keeping in-frame beta chains. A single entry per CDR3 protein holds the most common genes and DNA from its merged rows. It is TCRdb's table, rather than the study itself, that gives the V and J calls and clone size. This sample has under 300,000 distinct CDR3 sequences in its table, and roughly 50% of those were observed once. The ten largest clones capture 12% to 15% of the sample.

The receptor was derived from a man younger than 35 with type 2 diabetes. The V gene is TRBV19 and the J gene is TRBJ2-7; the central 7 bases match TRBD1. The sample consisted of peripheral blood mononuclear cells (PBMCs). The CDR3 here reads CASTDRHQKGYEQYF. The sequenced DNA: TGTGCCAGTACGGACAGGCACCAGAAGGGGTACGAGCAGTACTTC.